This entry features one TCR beta chain sequence. The data were taken from a study of blood T cell repertoires in COVID-19. Background on the study: Sites across the United States, Italy and Spain contributed samples from acute and convalescent COVID-19. PBMCs, B-cell-depleted T cells, or T cells were the source of the cDNA or gDNA that made up the material.

The CDR3 contains 14 residues. J lost 1 base, V lost 6 bases, and 4 bases had no gene match. Germline V gives CDR1 ENHRY, CDR2 SYGVKD. Source study methods: Scientists estimated how many nucleated cells there were by amplifying reference gene primers. Sequencing was performed with immunoSEQ multiplex PCR; in TCRdb, only in-frame clones are kept and a portion is missing. V, J and clone size were drawn from that table, and D and trimming were deduced from the DNA. The data hold 150,000 to 200,000 clones, with 85% observed a single time. The sample consisted of peripheral blood. This clonotype was sampled from a human donor with acute or convalescent COVID-19. The donor label of this sample is uncertain. The chain carries TRBV10-3 and TRBJ1-1, with 8 bases fitting TRBD1. CDR3 residues: CAIRIGTGNTEAFF. Here the CDR3 DNA reads TGTGCCATCAGAATCGGGACAGGGAACACTGAAGCTTTCTTT.